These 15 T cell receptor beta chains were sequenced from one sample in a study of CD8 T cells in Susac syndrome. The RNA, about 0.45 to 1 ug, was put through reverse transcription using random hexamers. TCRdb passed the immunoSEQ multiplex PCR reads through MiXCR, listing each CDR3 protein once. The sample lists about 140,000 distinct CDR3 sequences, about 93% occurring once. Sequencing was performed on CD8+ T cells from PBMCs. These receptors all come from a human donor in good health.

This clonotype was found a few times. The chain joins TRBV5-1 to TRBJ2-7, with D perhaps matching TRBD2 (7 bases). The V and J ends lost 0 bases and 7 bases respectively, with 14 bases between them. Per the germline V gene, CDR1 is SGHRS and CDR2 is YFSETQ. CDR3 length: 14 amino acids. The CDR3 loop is CASSLAWGGLEQYF. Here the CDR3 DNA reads TGCGCCAGCAGCTTGGCCTGGGGGGGCTTAGAGCAGTACTTC.

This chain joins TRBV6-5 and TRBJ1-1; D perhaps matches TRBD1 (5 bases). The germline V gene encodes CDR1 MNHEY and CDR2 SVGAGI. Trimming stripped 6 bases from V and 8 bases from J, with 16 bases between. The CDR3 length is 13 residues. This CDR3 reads CASSRPDIPEAFF. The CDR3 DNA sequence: TGTGCCAGCAGCCGACCGGACATCCCCGAAGCTTTCTTT.

CDR3: CASSLPLSANYGYTF. DNA of the CDR3: TGTGCCAGCAGCTTACCTCTCTCAGCTAACTATGGCTACACCTTC. V usage is TRBV7-9 and J usage is TRBJ1-2; no clear D. V was pared by 2 bases and J by 0 bases, with 10 bases between. The germline V gene encodes CDR1 SEHNR and CDR2 FQNEAQ (reference sequence). The length of the CDR3 is 15 residues.

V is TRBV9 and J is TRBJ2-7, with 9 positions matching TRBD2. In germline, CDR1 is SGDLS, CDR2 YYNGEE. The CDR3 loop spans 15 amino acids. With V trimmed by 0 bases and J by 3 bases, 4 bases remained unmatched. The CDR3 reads CASSVAGSGSYEQYF. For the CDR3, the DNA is TGTGCCAGCAGCGTAGCTGGTAGCGGGAGCTACGAGCAGTACTTC.

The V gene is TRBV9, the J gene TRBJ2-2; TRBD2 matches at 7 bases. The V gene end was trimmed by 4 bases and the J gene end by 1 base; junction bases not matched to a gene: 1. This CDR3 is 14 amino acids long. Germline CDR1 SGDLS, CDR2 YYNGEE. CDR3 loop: CASSRGGNTGELFF. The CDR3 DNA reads TGTGCCAGCAGCCGCGGGGGGAACACCGGGGAGCTGTTTTTT.

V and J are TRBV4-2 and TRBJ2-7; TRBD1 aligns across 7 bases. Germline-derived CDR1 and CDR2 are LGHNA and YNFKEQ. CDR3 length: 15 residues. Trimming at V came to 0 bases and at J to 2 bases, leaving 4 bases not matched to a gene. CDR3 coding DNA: TGTGCCAGCAGCCAAGAAAGGGACAGAACCTACGAGCAGTACTTC. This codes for CASSQERDRTYEQYF.

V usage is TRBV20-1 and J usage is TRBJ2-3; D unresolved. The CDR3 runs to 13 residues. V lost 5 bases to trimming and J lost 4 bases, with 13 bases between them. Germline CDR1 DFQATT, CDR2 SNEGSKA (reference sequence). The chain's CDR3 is CSAPNYGPDTQYF. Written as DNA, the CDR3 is TGCAGTGCTCCTAATTACGGGCCAGATACGCAGTATTTT.

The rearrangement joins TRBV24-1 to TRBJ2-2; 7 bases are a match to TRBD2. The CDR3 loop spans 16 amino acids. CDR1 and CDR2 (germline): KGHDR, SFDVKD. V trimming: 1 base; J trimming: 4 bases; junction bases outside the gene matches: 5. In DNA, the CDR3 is TGTGCCACCAGTGATTTTACTAGCGATGGCACCGGGGAGCTGTTTTTT. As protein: CATSDFTSDGTGELFF.

The CDR3 nucleotides read TGTGCCAGCAGTCCAGGGGCCCGCAATGAGCAGTTCTTC. Translated, it gives CASSPGARNEQFF. The chain carries TRBV28 and TRBJ2-1; weak D call: TRBD1 (6 bases). Germline V gives CDR1 MDHEN, CDR2 SYDVKM. This CDR3 spans 13 amino acids. The V end was cut by 5 bases, the J end by 6 bases, with 11 bases between.

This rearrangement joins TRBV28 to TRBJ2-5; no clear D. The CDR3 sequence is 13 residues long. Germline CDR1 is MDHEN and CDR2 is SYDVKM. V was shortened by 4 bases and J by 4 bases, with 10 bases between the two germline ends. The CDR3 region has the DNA TGTGCCAGCAGTTCCGTGGTGAGAGAGACCCAGTACTTC. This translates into CASSSVVRETQYF.

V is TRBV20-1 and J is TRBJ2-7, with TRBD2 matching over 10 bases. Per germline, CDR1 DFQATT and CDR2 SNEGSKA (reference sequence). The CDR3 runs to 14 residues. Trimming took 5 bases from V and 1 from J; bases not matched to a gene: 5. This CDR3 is CSAPLAGESYEQYF. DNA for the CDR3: TGCAGTGCTCCGCTAGCGGGAGAGTCCTACGAGCAGTACTTC.

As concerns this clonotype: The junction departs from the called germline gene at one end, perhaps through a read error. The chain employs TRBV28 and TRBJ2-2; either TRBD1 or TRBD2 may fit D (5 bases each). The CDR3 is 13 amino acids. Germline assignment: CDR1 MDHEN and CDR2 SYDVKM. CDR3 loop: CASSLVGPGEPFF. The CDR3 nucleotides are TGTGCCAGCAGTTTAGTGGGGCCCGGGGAGCCGTTTTTT.

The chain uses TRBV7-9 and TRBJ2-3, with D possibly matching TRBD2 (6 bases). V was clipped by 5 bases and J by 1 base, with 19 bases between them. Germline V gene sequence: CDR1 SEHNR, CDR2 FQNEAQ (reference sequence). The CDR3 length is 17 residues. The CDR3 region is CASSPSVVASGTDTQYF. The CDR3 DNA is TGTGCCAGCAGCCCGTCGGTTGTGGCTAGCGGCACAGATACGCAGTATTTT.

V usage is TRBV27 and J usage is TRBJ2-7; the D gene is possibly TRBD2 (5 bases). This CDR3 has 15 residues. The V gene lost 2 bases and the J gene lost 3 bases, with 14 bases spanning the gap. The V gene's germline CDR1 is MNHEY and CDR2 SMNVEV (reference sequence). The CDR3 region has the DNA TGTGCCAGCAGTTTAACCCCCGGACTGCTCTACGAGCAGTACTTC. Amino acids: CASSLTPGLLYEQYF.

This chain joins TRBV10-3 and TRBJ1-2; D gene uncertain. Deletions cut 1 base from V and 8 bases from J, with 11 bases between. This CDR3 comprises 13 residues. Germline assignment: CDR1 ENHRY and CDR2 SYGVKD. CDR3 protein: CAISELETNGYTF. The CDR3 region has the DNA TGTGCCATCAGTGAGTTGGAGACTAACGGCTACACCTTC.